These 16 T cell receptor beta chains originate from one sample sequenced in a study of PD-1 blockade in classical Hodgkin lymphoma (dated by TCRdb to the early 2020s). The time point label on this specimen signifies: cycle 4 day 1 (C4D1), after six to seven weeks of nivolumab. Relapse after autologous stem cell transplantation had occurred in all trial patients, and cohorts A, B and C were distinguished by prior brentuximab vedotin exposure. Receptors were amplified or captured by the immunoSEQ multiplex PCR assay. TCRdb stores this immuneACCESS table with in-frame sequences only. Part of the clones is absent; in the studies checked, under half of the shortfall reflects unresolved V genes, and no reason is known for the rest. The sample table records tens of thousands of clones; roughly nine tenths of these occur just once. Clones ranked in the top ten supply over 7.5% of the sample. Sequencing was performed on peripheral blood mononuclear cells (PBMCs), taken before the fourth cycle of nivolumab. The receptors stem from a human donor with classical Hodgkin lymphoma.

This chain connects TRBV6-1 to TRBJ1-5, with D perhaps matching TRBD1 (6 bases). V was clipped by 3 bases and J by 3 bases, with 15 bases between them. CDR1 and CDR2 from the germline V gene are MNHNS and SASEGT. There are 16 residues in the CDR3. The CDR3 sequence is CASSDPTGDFNQPQHF. In nucleotides, the CDR3 is TGTGCCAGCAGTGACCCGACAGGAGACTTCAATCAGCCCCAGCATTTT.

The chain combines TRBV28 with TRBJ2-1; possibly TRBD2 for D (5 bases). Germline V lookup: CDR1 MDHEN, CDR2 SYDVKM. This CDR3 has 15 residues. Trimming left V 3 bases short and J 0 bases short, with 9 bases between. Written as DNA, the CDR3 is TGTGCCAGCAGTTTTCCGGGGAACTCCTACAATGAGCAGTTCTTC. Residues: CASSFPGNSYNEQFF.

This clone has a single count. V gene TRBV5-1 combines with J gene TRBJ2-1; D is unresolved. V gave up 1 base and J gave up 2 bases, with 10 bases separating them. CDR3 length: 15 amino acids. Germline loops: CDR1 SGHRS, CDR2 YFSETQ. The CDR3 loop reads CASSLQVAAYNEQFF. CDR3 sequence (DNA): TGCGCCAGCAGCTTGCAAGTAGCCGCCTACAATGAGCAGTTCTTC.

The rearrangement links TRBV7-9 to TRBJ1-6, with a possible D match to TRBD1 (6 bases). The germline V gene has CDR1 SEHNR and CDR2 FQNEAQ (reference sequence). The CDR3 has 12 residues. V was shortened by 5 bases and J by 15 bases, with 14 bases between the two germline ends. The DNA of the CDR3 is TGTGCCAGCAGCGAGGGGGGCCCCCTCCTCCACTTT. This sequence encodes CASSEGGPLLHF.

This chain links TRBV5-1 with TRBJ2-7; D remains ambiguous. Per the germline V gene, CDR1 is SGHRS and CDR2 is YFSETQ. This CDR3 is 14 amino acids long. V lost 0 bases and J lost 7, with 14 bases in between. In DNA, the CDR3 is TGCGCCAGCAGCTTGGTATCCGAGATCCATGAGCAGTACTTC. It is translated as CASSLVSEIHEQYF.

The genes are TRBV5-1 and TRBJ1-1; 11 bases map to TRBD1. V was pared by 4 bases and J by 5 bases, with 4 bases of the junction left unmatched. CDR1 and CDR2 (germline): SGHRS, YFSETQ. The CDR3 length is 14 residues. The CDR3 DNA follows: TGCGCCAGCAGCGTGGGGACAGGGGGTACTGAAGCTTTCTTT. This translates into CASSVGTGGTEAFF.

The chain is built from TRBV5-8 and TRBJ2-1, with 10 bases matching TRBD2. This CDR3 is 15 amino acids long. J lost 6 bases, V lost 2 bases, and 5 bases had no gene match. Per germline, CDR1 SGHTS and CDR2 YDEGEE. The CDR3 coding sequence is TGTGCCAGCAGCTTAGCGGGGGGGCCGGGCAATGAGCAGTTCTTC. Translated: CASSLAGGPGNEQFF.

The rearrangement uses TRBV6-6 and TRBJ2-7; 7 nucleotides align to TRBD1. The germline V gene has CDR1 MNHNY and CDR2 SVGAGI (reference sequence). Unmatched junction bases numbered 4, after V lost 5 bases and J lost 3 bases. The CDR3 runs to 13 residues. CDR3: CASSGGQSYEQYF. The CDR3 nucleotides read TGTGCCAGCAGTGGGGGACAGAGCTACGAGCAGTACTTC.

The chain links TRBV6-5 to TRBJ1-2, with D uncertain. V dropped 5 bases and J dropped 2 bases, with 9 bases sitting between them. CDR3 size: 13 residues. Germline-derived CDR1 and CDR2 are MNHEY and SVGAGI. The CDR3 bases are TGTGCCAGCAGTCAAACAGAAAACTATGGCTACACCTTC. This gives the protein CASSQTENYGYTF.

This clone showed up just a few times. The V and J genes are TRBV6-1 and TRBJ2-1; tentative D call: TRBD2 (5 bases). The V gene lost 3 bases and the J gene lost 4 bases, with 10 bases spanning the gap. Looked up from germline, CDR1 is MNHNS and CDR2 is SASEGT. The CDR3 loop spans 14 amino acids. The CDR3 DNA sequence: TGTGCCAGCAGTGACGGGGAATCATACAATGAGCAGTTCTTC. This codes for CASSDGESYNEQFF.

This chain uses TRBV6-6 with TRBJ2-7, with 7 bases aligning to TRBD1. V lost 5 bases, J lost 4 bases, and 8 bases stayed unmatched. CDR1 MNHNY and CDR2 SVGAGI come from the germline V gene (reference sequence). This CDR3 contains 14 residues. CDR3 nucleotides: TGTGCCAGCAGTCCCTTTCGGGACAGTTACGAGCAGTACTTC. Translation: CASSPFRDSYEQYF.

V gene TRBV14 combines with J gene TRBJ1-1, with D unclear. V was trimmed by 1 base and J by 2 bases, leaving 11 bases between them. The CDR3 totals 15 residues. Germline V CDR1 and CDR2: SGHDN, FVKESK. CDR3 sequence (DNA): TGTGCCAGCAGCCAAGTTTCGGGGATTAACACTGAAGCTTTCTTT. As protein: CASSQVSGINTEAFF.

The chain joins TRBV6-6 to TRBJ2-7; the D gene is possibly TRBD1 (6 bases). The germline V gene has CDR1 MNHNY and CDR2 SVGAGI (reference sequence). The V end lost 4 bases, the J end lost 3 bases, and 19 bases lay between the germline ends. CDR3 length: 16 residues. The CDR3 protein is CASSFAPGTIIYEQYF. In DNA, the CDR3 is TGTGCCAGCAGTTTCGCCCCCGGGACAATCATCTACGAGCAGTACTTC.

The V call is TRBV10-3, the J call TRBJ2-1; D unclear. V was cut by 0 bases and J by 2 bases, with 8 bases left in between. The germline V gene encodes CDR1 ENHRY and CDR2 SYGVKD. This CDR3 spans 15 amino acids. The chain's CDR3 is CAISESADTYNEQFF. DNA for the CDR3: TGTGCCATCAGTGAGTCGGCAGACACCTACAATGAGCAGTTCTTC.

The V call is TRBV25-1, the J call TRBJ1-2; D uncertain. Looked up from germline, CDR1 is MGHDK and CDR2 is SYGVNS. This CDR3 contains 14 residues. Trimming removed 1 base at V and 6 bases at J, with 12 bases between. This chain's CDR3 is CASSESAWWDGYTF. CDR3 DNA: TGTGCCAGCAGTGAATCCGCCTGGTGGGATGGCTACACCTTC.

The rearrangement uses TRBV4-1 and TRBJ1-5, with D perhaps TRBD1 (5 bases). CDR1 MGHRA and CDR2 YSYEKL come from the germline V gene. This CDR3 spans 16 amino acids. The V end was cut by 3 bases, the J end by 7 bases, with 19 bases between. This chain's CDR3 is CASSQDITGRVQPQHF. In nucleotides, the CDR3 is TGCGCCAGCAGCCAGGACATTACGGGTAGGGTCCAGCCCCAGCATTTT.